Listed below are T cell receptor beta chains from one sample, sequenced in a study of response to subunit inactivated influenza vaccine. TCRdb re-derived calls from the RT-PCR reads in MiXCR, one entry per CDR3 protein. The data contain about 500,000 distinct CDR3 sequences, 16% of them singletons. This specimen consisted of CD4+ T cells sorted from PBMCs, obtained around 25 months after vaccination. The receptors derive from a man between 50 and 70 years old who received an inactivated influenza vaccine. CDR3s include the opening cysteine and the closing phenylalanine or tryptophan. A D gene is named only where the DNA matches it firmly. Clone size appears in some rows only: once, few, many, or a class for an expanded clone.

>NA|TRBJ2-2|TRBD2|TRBV3-1
CASSQDGLAGALSMRELFF
TGTGCCAGCAGCCAAGATGGACTAGCGGGAGCGCTAAGTATGAGGGAGCTGTTTTTT
>many|TRBJ2-7|NA|TRBV28
CASRKKGAGTYEQYF
TGTGCCAGCAGGAAAAAAGGAGCAGGAACCTACGAGCAGTACTTC
>NA|TRBJ2-3|TRBD1|TRBV2
CAARRDRGSDTQYF
TGTGCCGCTAGACGGGACAGGGGTTCCGATACGCAGTATTTT
>few|TRBJ2-2|TRBD1|TRBV28
CASKTTGRGTGELFF
TGTGCCAGCAAAACGACAGGGCGAGGGACCGGGGAGCTGTTTTTT
>few|TRBJ2-5|TRBD1|TRBV28
CASSPPGQGEETQYF
TGTGCCAGCAGTCCTCCGGGACAGGGGGAGGAGACCCAGTACTTC
>few|TRBJ1-6|TRBD1|TRBV20-1
CSAWDRGLYNSPLHF
TGCAGTGCTTGGGACAGGGGGCTTTATAATTCACCCCTCCACTTT
>NA|TRBJ2-3|NA|TRBV7-2
CASSHPPPRTDTQYF
TGTGCCAGCAGCCATCCACCCCCTCGCACAGATACGCAGTATTTT
>NA|TRBJ2-1|TRBD2|TRBV20-1
CSAILLAPSGSMNEQFF
TGCAGTGCTATCCTCCTAGCCCCTAGCGGGAGTATGAATGAGCAGTTCTTC
>NA|TRBJ2-7|NA|TRBV6-2/TRBV6-3
CASRNTGLQYF
TGTGCCAGCAGGAATACAGGGCTGCAGTACTTC
>NA|TRBJ2-7|NA|TRBV12-3/TRBV12-4
CASSLTLDYSYEQYF
TGTGCCAGCAGTTTAACCCTCGACTACTCCTACGAGCAGTACTTC
>NA|TRBJ2-7|TRBD1|TRBV7-2
CASSFRDSGHEQYF
TGTGCCAGCAGCTTCCGGGACAGTGGCCACGAGCAGTACTTC
>NA|TRBJ2-1|NA|TRBV29-1
CSVVVGSYNEQFF
TGCAGCGTTGTGGTGGGCTCCTACAATGAGCAGTTCTTC
>NA|TRBJ2-2|TRBD2|TRBV7-2
CASSLVAGAVTGELFF
TGTGCCAGCAGCCTCGTAGCGGGAGCGGTCACCGGGGAGCTGTTTTTT
>once|TRBJ2-1|TRBD2|TRBV27
CASSWLAGVSYNEQFF
TGTGCCAGCAGTTGGCTAGCGGGAGTGTCTTACAATGAGCAGTTCTTC
>few|TRBJ2-3|NA|TRBV20-1
CSARAPVNTDTQYF
TGCAGTGCTAGAGCCCCGGTTAACACAGATACGCAGTATTTT
>NA|TRBJ2-4|NA|TRBV6-2/TRBV6-3
CASSRGGLPAKNIQYF
TGTGCCAGCAGTAGAGGGGGTCTCCCAGCCAAAAACATTCAGTACTTC
>many|TRBJ2-1|TRBD2|TRBV20-1
CSARSSGAGSSYNEQFF
TGCAGTGCTAGATCCAGCGGGGCTGGAAGCTCCTACAATGAGCAGTTCTTC
>NA|TRBJ2-1|NA|TRBV18
CASSPSARDNEQFF
TGTGCCAGCTCACCATCGGCAAGGGACAATGAGCAGTTCTTC
>NA|TRBJ2-3|NA|TRBV20-1
CSADGNTQYF
TGCAGCGCCGACGGAAATACGCAGTATTTT
>many|TRBJ2-5|TRBD2|TRBV20-1
CSAEGLAGGETQYF
TGCAGTGCCGAAGGCTTAGCGGGAGGAGAGACCCAGTACTTC
>NA|TRBJ2-7|TRBD2|TRBV28
CASSTPSGSYEQYF
TGTGCCAGCAGTACCCCTAGCGGGTCCTACGAGCAGTACTTC
>few|TRBJ2-7|TRBD1|TRBV15
CATSRSRGDRGYEQYF
TGTGCCACCAGCAGATCGCGGGGAGACAGGGGGTACGAGCAGTACTTC
>NA|TRBJ2-3|NA|TRBV15
CAAGFSGEDTQYF
TGTGCCGCCGGCTTTAGTGGGGAGGATACGCAGTATTTT
>NA|TRBJ2-6|NA|TRBV7-2
CASSLRGQSSGANVLTF
TGTGCCAGCAGCTTACGTGGACAGAGCTCTGGGGCCAACGTCCTGACTTTC
>many|TRBJ2-5|NA|TRBV10-3
CAIRDSAQETQYF
TGTGCCATCAGGGACAGCGCACAAGAGACCCAGTACTTC
>many|TRBJ2-7|TRBD2|TRBV6-2/TRBV6-3
CASSYASLAGMFWEQYF
TGTGCCAGCAGTTACGCGTCGCTAGCGGGGATGTTTTGGGAGCAGTACTTC
>NA|TRBJ2-1|TRBD2|TRBV5-4
CASSSGLAGVDEQFF
TGTGCCAGCAGCTCCGGACTAGCGGGAGTCGATGAGCAGTTCTTC
>NA|TRBJ2-3|NA|TRBV15
CATTASENPDTQYF
TGTGCCACCACGGCTAGCGAGAACCCAGATACGCAGTATTTT
>few|TRBJ2-5|NA|TRBV6-1
CASSPNRAETQYF
TGTGCCAGCAGTCCTAACAGGGCAGAGACCCAGTACTTC